This TCR beta chain is drawn from a study of esophageal squamous cell carcinoma tumors (dated by TCRdb to about 2021). Regarding the research as a whole: Using principal component analysis combined with K-means clustering of immunohistochemical values for T-cell and checkpoint markers, the researchers divided patients into immuno relation high and low groups. TCR sequencing covered approximately 10 patients: five randomly selected high immuno relation cases and five background-matched low immuno relation cases. The wider cohort included 53 esophageal squamous cell carcinoma patients in Japan who were treated with surgery, of whom around 21 were high and about 32 were low immuno relation cases. The nine to eleven cases yielded roughly 1,600,000 total TCRalpha reads and 1,291,510 total TCRbeta reads, of which around 30,000 and 35,000, respectively, were unique. The study was designed to assess TCR repertoire diversity and shared TCR repertoires of T cells within the tumor environment of esophageal squamous cell carcinoma. General findings and caveats noted by the study authors: TCRalpha and TCRbeta chains were sequenced separately, so chain pairing and recognized antigens remained unknown. Only a few cases were included in the TCR repertoire analysis, and no investigation at the CDR3 clonotype level was carried out. Under 30 TRAV|TRAJ and fewer than 25 TRBV|TRBJ combinations appeared shared among high immuno relation cases, including TRAV13-1|TRAJ22 and TRBV7-9|TRBJ2-7. Given the large variation in the TCRalphabeta repertoire, the shared V|J recombination candidates might have been chosen by chance. In three of the 10 cases, a single TCRalpha VJ recombination dominated, and TCRalpha diversity seemed to be reduced. Total TCR repertoire counts did not differ between groups, but significant repertoire counts were higher in the high immuno relation group.

Receptor libraries were prepared by 5' RACE. The PCR step used KAPA HiFi along with constant-region primers for TCRalpha or TCRbeta and a P20EA primer, and a nested second PCR with CA2 or CB2 followed. Amplification of TCR genes was performed by unbiased adaptor ligation RT-PCR, in which reverse transcription was carried out with Superscript III and a polyT18-containing BSL-18E primer. After second-strand synthesis and blunting, the P10EA/P20EA adaptor was ligated to the cDNA 5' end, followed by NotI digestion. For both the first and second PCRs, 15 to 20 cycles of 98 degrees C for 20 s, 65 degrees C for 30 s and 72 degrees C for 1 min were run. Amplicons were indexed with the Nextera XT Index kit v2 Set A, pooled equimolarly and quantified on a Qubit 2.0 Fluorometer. Sequencing used the Illumina MiSeq platform with 2x300 bp paired-end reads. For the original study's pipeline: Using Repertoire Genesis software ver.1.0, reads were assigned to V and J genes based on the highest identity to IMGT reference sequences. The CDR3 region was defined as running from Cys104 to Phe118 plus Gly119 and was then translated, while a unique sequence read was defined by a distinct combination of V, J and CDR3 amino acids. A shared V|J combination was chosen only when it reached significance in both a Fisher's exact test in edgeR and a Mann Whitney U test. Repertoire dissimilarity index was computed with the R rdi package after removing singletons and bootstrapping 500 repertoire combinations. The raw public data were reprocessed by TCRdb itself: fastp quality trimming at Q25, MiXCR clonotype calling, in-frame beta chains only. Rows merge per CDR3 protein into single entries with the most common DNA and genes. These V and J calls originate from TCRdb's pipeline instead of the authors' own analysis. Counted in this sample were 6,000 or so distinct CDR3 sequences; about 20% of them appeared once. The ten largest clones represent around a third of the sample.

Anyone who had received neoadjuvant chemotherapy or who was missing clinical information was not enrolled. All of the TCR-sequenced cases shown were male, and each had a subtotal esophagectomy with 2- or 3-field lymphadenectomy. RNA was isolated from bulk tumor tissue sections using a Qiagen AllPrep kit, and no T-cell sorting was performed. Until RNA extraction, small sections of tumor tissue removed at surgery were kept in RNAlater reagent at -80 degrees C. About this clonotype: The clone's antigen remains unknown. One base away there is no much larger clone; base qualities are not given.

CDR1 SGHKS and CDR2 YYEKEE are derived from the germline V gene (reference sequence). Reading from cysteine to phenylalanine, the CDR3 counts 15 amino acids. Only the CDR3 DNA is retained, 45 bases long and in frame from the first base. The junction carries 18 bases between V and J, which are trimmed by 4 bases and 7 bases respectively. The sequence joins TRBV5-5 to TRBJ2-1; the D gene is perhaps TRBD1 or TRBD2, each of them matching over 7 bases. This clonotype originated in a man aged 50-79 years with esophageal squamous cell carcinoma. The sequencing input was tumor tissue. The DNA reads TGTGCCAGCAGCCCCGTAGGGACAGCGGGGAATGAGCAGTTCTTC. It translates as CASSPVGTAGNEQFF.